This note documents a single T cell receptor beta chain sequence. The antigen is undetermined. These data are taken from a study of T cells in Graves' hyperthyroidism and ophthalmopathy. Findings and limits, study-wide: Clonotypes that were expanded in thyroid above 0.001 mostly appeared in blood too. Model predictions of ophthalmopathy came a median 6.5 months before onset.

The investigators amplified TCR beta CDR3 regions from RNA transcripts. HTBI primers were employed in a first-round RT-PCR of the TCR CDR3. TCRdb recomputed calls from the multiplex PCR reads with MiXCR, one row per CDR3 protein. Among around 540,000 distinct CDR3 sequences listed, around 16% were seen once. Ophthalmopathy cases scored 3 or more on the Clinical Activity Score and 4 or more on NOSPECS grade, with duration below 3 months. The CDR3 has 17 amino acids. The germline CDR1 and CDR2 sequences are WSHSY and SAAADI. V was clipped by 8 bases and J by 2 bases; unmatched bases: 14. This clonotype was obtained from a woman between 25 and 40 years old with Graves' ophthalmopathy. V usage is TRBV10-2 and J usage is TRBJ2-7, with TRBD2 identical over 11 bases. The sequenced material came from blood. CDR3 bases: TGCGCCAGCTGGGGAAACAAGGGACTAGCGGATACCTACGAGCAGTACTTC. This gives the protein CASWGNKGLADTYEQYF.